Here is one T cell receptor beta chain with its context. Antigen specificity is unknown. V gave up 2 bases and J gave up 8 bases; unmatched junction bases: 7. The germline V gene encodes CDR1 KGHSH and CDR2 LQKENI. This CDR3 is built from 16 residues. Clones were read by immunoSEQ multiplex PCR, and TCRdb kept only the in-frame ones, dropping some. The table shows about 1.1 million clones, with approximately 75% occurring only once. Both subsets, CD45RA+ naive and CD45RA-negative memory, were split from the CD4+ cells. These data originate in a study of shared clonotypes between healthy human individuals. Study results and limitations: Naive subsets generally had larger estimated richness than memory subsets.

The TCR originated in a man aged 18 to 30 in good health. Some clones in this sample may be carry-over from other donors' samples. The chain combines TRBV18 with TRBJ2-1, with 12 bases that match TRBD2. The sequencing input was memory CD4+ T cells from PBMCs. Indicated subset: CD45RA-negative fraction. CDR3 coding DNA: TGTGCCAGCTCACCAACGACTAGCGGGAGAAGGTATGAGCAGTTCTTC. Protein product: CASSPTTSGRRYEQFF.